This note documents a single TCR beta chain sequence. Its antigen is undetermined. Method: immunoSEQ multiplex PCR; TCRdb's copy keeps in-frame clones and lacks some. Of fewer than 40,000 clones listed, roughly 80% are singletons. This sample is part of a study of T cells in narcolepsy. Study in general: Patients with NT1 or NT2 and healthy control donors were enrolled.

Study conclusions and caveats: Blood of same and different patients, but not healthy controls, reportedly held recurring autoreactive clonotypes. Comparing one patient's CSF and blood CD4+ clonotypes highlighted HCRT- and TRIB2-specific autoreactive clonotypes. Some memory CD4+ repertoires had no autoreactive clone sequences.

The source is a human donor in good health. Sequences were obtained from memory (CD45RA-) CD4+ T cells from blood.

CDR3 nucleotide sequence: TGTGCCAGCAGTTCTAGCGGGGGGACTACTGAGCAGTTCTTC. Its protein is CASSSSGGTTEQFF. The chain has TRBV6-5 and TRBJ2-1; 11 bases fit TRBD2. The CDR3 covers 14 residues. J gave up 9 bases and V 4 bases, and 5 bases lay outside the gene matches. The germline V gene encodes CDR1 MNHEY and CDR2 SVGAGI.